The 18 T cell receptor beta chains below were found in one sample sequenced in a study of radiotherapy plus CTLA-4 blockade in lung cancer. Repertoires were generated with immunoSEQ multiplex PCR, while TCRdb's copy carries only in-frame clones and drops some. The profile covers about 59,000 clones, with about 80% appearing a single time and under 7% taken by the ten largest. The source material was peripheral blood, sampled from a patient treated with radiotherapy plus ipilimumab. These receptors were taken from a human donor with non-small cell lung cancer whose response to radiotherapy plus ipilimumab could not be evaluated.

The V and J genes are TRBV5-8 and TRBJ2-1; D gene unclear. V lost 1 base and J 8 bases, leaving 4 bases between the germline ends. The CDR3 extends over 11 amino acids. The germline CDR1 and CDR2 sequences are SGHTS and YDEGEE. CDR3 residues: CASSLSYEQFF. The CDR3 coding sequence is TGTGCCAGCAGCTTGTCGTATGAGCAGTTCTTC.

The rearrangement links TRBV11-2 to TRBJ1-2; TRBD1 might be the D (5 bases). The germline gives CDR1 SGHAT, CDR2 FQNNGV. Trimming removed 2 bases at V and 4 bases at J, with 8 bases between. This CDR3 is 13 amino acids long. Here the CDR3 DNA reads TGTGCCAGCAGCTTACTAGGGGCCTATGGCTACACCTTC. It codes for CASSLLGAYGYTF.

The CDR3 DNA follows: TGTGCCAGTAGTATAGTGGGACAGGGACGATACGAGCAGTACTTC. Protein product: CASSIVGQGRYEQYF. The genes are TRBV19 and TRBJ2-7; 9 bases agree with TRBD1. In germline, CDR1 is LNHDA, CDR2 SQIVND (reference sequence). V lost 1 base, J lost 4 bases, and 5 bases stayed unmatched. The CDR3 is made up of 15 amino acids.

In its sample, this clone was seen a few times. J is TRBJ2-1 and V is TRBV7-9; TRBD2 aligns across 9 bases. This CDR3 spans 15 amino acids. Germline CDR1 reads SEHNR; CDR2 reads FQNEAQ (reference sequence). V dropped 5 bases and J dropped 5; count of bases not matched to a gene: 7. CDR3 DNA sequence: TGTGCCAGCAGCCCTAGGGGGACTAGCCACAATGAGCAGTTCTTC. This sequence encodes CASSPRGTSHNEQFF.

CDR3 bases: TGTGCCAGTATAGGAAGGGGGCAAGGGACTGAAGCTTTCTTT. The encoded protein is CASIGRGQGTEAFF. This sequence joins TRBV19 and TRBJ1-1, with 7 positions matching TRBD1. Germline V gene sequence: CDR1 LNHDA, CDR2 SQIVND (reference sequence). The CDR3 spans 14 residues. The J segment lost 5 bases and the V segment lost 7 bases, leaving 10 bases of the junction unmatched.

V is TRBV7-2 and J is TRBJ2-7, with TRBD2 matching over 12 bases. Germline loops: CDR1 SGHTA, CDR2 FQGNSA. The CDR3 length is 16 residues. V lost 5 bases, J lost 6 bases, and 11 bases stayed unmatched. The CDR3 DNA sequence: TGTGCCAGCAGCCCCCCCGCGGGGGGACTAGCGGGCGAGCAGTACTTC. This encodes CASSPPAGGLAGEQYF.

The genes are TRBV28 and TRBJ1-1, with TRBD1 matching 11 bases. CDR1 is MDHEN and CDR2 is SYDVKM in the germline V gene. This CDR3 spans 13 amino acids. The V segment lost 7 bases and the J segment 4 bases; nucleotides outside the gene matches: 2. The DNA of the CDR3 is TGTGCCAGCATCGGGACAGGGGGCACTGAAGCTTTCTTT. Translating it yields CASIGTGGTEAFF.

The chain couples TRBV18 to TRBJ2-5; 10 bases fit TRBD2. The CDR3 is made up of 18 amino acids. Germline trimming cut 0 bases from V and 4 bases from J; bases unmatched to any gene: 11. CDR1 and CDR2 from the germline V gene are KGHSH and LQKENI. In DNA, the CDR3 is TGTGCCAGCTCACCACCGACCGGAGCGGGAGGGCTGGGAGAGACCCAGTACTTC. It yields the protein CASSPPTGAGGLGETQYF.

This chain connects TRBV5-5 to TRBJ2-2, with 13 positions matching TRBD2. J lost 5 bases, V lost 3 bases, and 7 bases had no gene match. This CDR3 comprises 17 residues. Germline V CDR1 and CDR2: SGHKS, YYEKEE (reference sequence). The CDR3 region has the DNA TGTGCCAGCAGCTCATGGACTAGCGGGAGTGGTACCGGGGAGCTGTTTTTT. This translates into CASSSWTSGSGTGELFF.

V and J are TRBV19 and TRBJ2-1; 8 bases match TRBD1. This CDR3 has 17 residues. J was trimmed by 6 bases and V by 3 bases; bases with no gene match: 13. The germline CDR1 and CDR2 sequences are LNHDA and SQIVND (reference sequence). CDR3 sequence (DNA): TGTGCCAGTAGTATGCTTTCAGGGGACAGGCGAGGCAATGAGCAGTTCTTC. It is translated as CASSMLSGDRRGNEQFF.

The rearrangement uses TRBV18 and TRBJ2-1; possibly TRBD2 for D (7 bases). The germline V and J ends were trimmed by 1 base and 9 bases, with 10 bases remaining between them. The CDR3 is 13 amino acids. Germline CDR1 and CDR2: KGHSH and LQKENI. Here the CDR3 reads CASSPQGGVEQFF. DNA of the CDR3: TGTGCCAGCTCACCACAGGGGGGGGTTGAGCAGTTCTTC.

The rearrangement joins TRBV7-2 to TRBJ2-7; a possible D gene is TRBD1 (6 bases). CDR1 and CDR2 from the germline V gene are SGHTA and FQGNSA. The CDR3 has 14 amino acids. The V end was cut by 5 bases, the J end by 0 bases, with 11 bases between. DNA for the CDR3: TGTGCCAGCAGCCGAGACAGGACCTCCTACGAGCAGTACTTC. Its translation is CASSRDRTSYEQYF.

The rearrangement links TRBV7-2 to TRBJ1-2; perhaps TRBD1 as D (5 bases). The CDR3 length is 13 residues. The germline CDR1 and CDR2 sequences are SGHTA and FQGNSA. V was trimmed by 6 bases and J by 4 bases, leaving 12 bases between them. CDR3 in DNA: TGTGCCAGCAGTTTGACAGAAAGCTATGGCTACACCTTC. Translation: CASSLTESYGYTF.

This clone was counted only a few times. The CDR3 bases are TGCGCCAGCAGCCAAGATCCTAGCTTTGGCGGGGAGCTGTTTTTT. Its translation: CASSQDPSFGGELFF. V is TRBV4-1 and J is TRBJ2-2, with D possibly being TRBD2 (5 bases). Germline CDR1 MGHRA, CDR2 YSYEKL. V was trimmed by 0 bases and J by 7 bases, leaving 12 bases between them. The CDR3 is 15 residues long.

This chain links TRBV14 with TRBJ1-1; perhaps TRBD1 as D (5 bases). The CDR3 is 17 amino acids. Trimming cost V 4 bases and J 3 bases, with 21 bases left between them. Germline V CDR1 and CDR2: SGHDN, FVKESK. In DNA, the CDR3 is TGTGCCAGCAGCCCATTGCTGTACAGGAAAGGGGACACTGAAGCTTTCTTT. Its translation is CASSPLLYRKGDTEAFF.

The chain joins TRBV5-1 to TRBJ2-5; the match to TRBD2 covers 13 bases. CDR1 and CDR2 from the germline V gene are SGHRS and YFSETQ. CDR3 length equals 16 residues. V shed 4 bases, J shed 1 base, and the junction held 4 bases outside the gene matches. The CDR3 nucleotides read TGCGCCAGCAGCCCCGGGACTAGCGGGATCCAAGAGACCCAGTACTTC. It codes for CASSPGTSGIQETQYF.

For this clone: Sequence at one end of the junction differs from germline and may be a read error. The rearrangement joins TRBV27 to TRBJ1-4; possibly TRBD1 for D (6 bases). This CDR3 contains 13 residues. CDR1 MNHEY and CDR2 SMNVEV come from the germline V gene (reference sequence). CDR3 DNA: TGTGCCAGCGGTTTCCGGGACACTGAAAAACTGTTTTTT. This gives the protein CASGFRDTEKLFF.

The CDR3 nucleotides read TGTGCCAGCAGTTTGGCGGGGGCTTACGATACGCAGTATTTT. Translating gives CASSLAGAYDTQYF. The J gene is TRBJ2-3, the V gene TRBV27; D is perhaps TRBD2 (7 bases). The ends were cut back, 3 bases at V and 6 bases at J, with 13 bases in the middle. This CDR3 spans 14 amino acids. Germline CDR1 MNHEY, CDR2 SMNVEV (reference sequence).